Only one count was recorded for the clone carrying this T cell receptor beta chain. CDR3 length: 15 amino acids. Trimming removed 5 bases from V and 4 bases from J, with 15 bases in between. Germline V gene sequence: CDR1 SGHTA, CDR2 FQGNSA. Sequencing was performed with immunoSEQ multiplex PCR; in TCRdb, only in-frame clones are kept and a portion is missing. The sample holds 2 million or so clones, roughly 96% seen once. The data derive from a study of shared clonotypes between healthy human individuals. The CD4+ fraction was divided into a CD45RA+ naive subset and a CD45RA-negative memory subset. The clonotype originates from a man aged 18 to 29 in good health. The chain recombines TRBV7-2 with TRBJ1-3; possible D gene TRBD1, 5 bases. Material for sequencing was naive CD4+ T cells sorted from blood. Sample subset: CD45RA+ positively selected. The CDR3 reads CASSQTRDPGNTIYF. CDR3 in DNA: TGTGCCAGCAGCCAAACCCGGGACCCAGGAAACACCATATATTTT.